This is a list of T cell receptor beta chains from one sample in a study of a mutant IDH1 vaccine in newly diagnosed glioma. Profiling relied on immunoSEQ multiplex PCR, and the TCRdb table lists in-frame clones only, not all of them. This table has approximately 41,000 clones, around 81% appearing once. These receptors' antigens are unknown. Here the sequenced sample was PBMCs, taken from a glioma patient whose treatment included an IDH1 peptide vaccine. The receptor set was obtained from a middle-aged man with glioma. Both conserved end residues are part of each CDR3. D genes are given only for firm matches. Clone size appears in some rows only: once, few, many, or a class for an expanded clone.

TRBD2 | few | TRBJ2-2 | TRBV28 | TGTGCCAGCAGTTTAGAGTCGCTAGCGGGAGGAAGCACCGGGGAGCTGTTTTTT | CASSLESLAGGSTGELFF
- | - | TRBJ2-3 | TRBV11-1 | TGTGCCAGCAGCTTAAGGAGGTCAGATACGCAGTATTTT | CASSLRRSDTQYF
TRBD1 | few | TRBJ1-4 | TRBV30 | TGTGCCGGCGCGCTCAAGGGACAGACTTATGAAAAACTGTTTTTT | CAGALKGQTYEKLFF
TRBD2 | once | TRBJ2-7 | TRBV11-3 | TGTGCCAGCAGCTTAAACCCGGGACTAGCGGGAGGAAAGACCTACGAGCAGTACTTC | CASSLNPGLAGGKTYEQYF
TRBD2 | - | TRBJ2-3 | TRBV5-1 | TGCGCCAGCAGCTCGGGACTAGCGGACAGCACAGATACGCAGTATTTT | CASSSGLADSTDTQYF
TRBD1 | - | TRBJ1-5 | TRBV5-1 | TGCGCCAGCAGTTCCGGGACAGGTGGACAGCCCCAGCATTTT | CASSSGTGGQPQHF
- | - | TRBJ1-1 | TRBV7-8 | TGTGCCAGCAGCTTAGCTCTCCCAGGGTTCATCACTGAAGCTTTCTTT | CASSLALPGFITEAFF
- | - | TRBJ1-2 | TRBV29-1 | TGCAGCGTAGAGGTCGCTCCGCAGAACTATGGCTACACCTTC | CSVEVAPQNYGYTF
- | - | TRBJ2-7 | TRBV2 | TGTGCCAGCAGTGACCTAGACTCCTACGAGCAGTACTTC | CASSDLDSYEQYF
TRBD1 | few | TRBJ2-7 | TRBV30 | TGTGCCTGGCTCTGGGGCAGGGGGAAGAACGAGCAGTACTTC | CAWLWGRGKNEQYF
- | - | TRBJ1-6 | TRBV7-2 | TGTGCCAGCAGCTTAGGCCCCTATAATTCACCCCTCCACTTT | CASSLGPYNSPLHF
- | few | TRBJ2-3 | TRBV7-9 | TGTGCCAGCAGCTCGAGGGGGAAGGTAACGCAGTATTTT | CASSSRGKVTQYF
- | - | TRBJ2-7 | TRBV2 | TGTGCCAGCAGTGATTCTGGGAATTACGAGCAGTACTTC | CASSDSGNYEQYF
- | - | TRBJ2-6 | TRBV27 | TGTGCCAGCAGTGCCTTGGGGAGCTCTGGGGCCAACGTCCTGACTTTC | CASSALGSSGANVLTF
- | - | TRBJ2-6 | TRBV10-3 | TGTGCCATCAGTGACTACGGGGCATTTGGCTCTGGGGCCAACGTCCTGACTTTC | CAISDYGAFGSGANVLTF
- | - | TRBJ2-1 | TRBV7-2 | TGTGCCAGCAGCTCTTCAGGGAAGCGGAACAATGAGCAGTTCTTC | CASSSSGKRNNEQFF
- | - | TRBJ1-2 | TRBV6-6 | TGTGCCAGCAGTGATCCGGGAGCTAACTATGGCTACACCTTC | CASSDPGANYGYTF
- | once | TRBJ2-1 | TRBV11-2 | TGTGCCAGCAGCGCGAACTACAATGAGCAGTTCTTC | CASSANYNEQFF
- | medium-sized | TRBJ1-4 | TRBV4-2 | TGTGCCAGCAGCCAAGATCCCACCTTAGGACGAGCTGAAAAACTGTTTTTT | CASSQDPTLGRAEKLFF
- | - | TRBJ1-1 | TRBV29-1 | TGCAGCGTTGAAGCGGGAGAGGGTTGGGGGACCACTGAAGCTTTCTTT | CSVEAGEGWGTTEAFF
- | - | TRBJ2-3 | TRBV5-1 | TGCGCCAGCAGCCCCCCCTCGGGGCAGGTCTCGCAGTATTTT | CASSPPSGQVSQYF
- | - | TRBJ1-2 | TRBV5-1 | TGCGCCAGCAGCTTGACGAAGGAGGGTGGCTACACCTTC | CASSLTKEGGYTF
TRBD1 | few | TRBJ1-2 | TRBV2 | TGTGCCAGCACCCGACAGGGGGCGAACTATGGCTACACCTTC | CASTRQGANYGYTF
TRBD1 | - | TRBJ1-1 | TRBV28 | TGTGCCAGCAGGCCACAGGGGAGGAACACTGAAGCTTTCTTT | CASRPQGRNTEAFF
- | - | TRBJ1-4 | TRBV7-8 | TGTGCCAGCAGCCCGAACAGGGTTGAAGAAAAACTGTTTTTT | CASSPNRVEEKLFF
TRBD1 | - | TRBJ2-7 | TRBV4-3 | TGCGCCAGCAGCCCCGGCAGGGGGCGATTAGGGGAGCAGTACTTC | CASSPGRGRLGEQYF
TRBD1 | - | TRBJ2-1 | TRBV6-5 | TGTGCCAGCAGTTACACGAGGGGGCGACATGAGCAGTTCTTC | CASSYTRGRHEQFF
TRBD1 | - | TRBJ2-7 | TRBV5-4 | TGTGCCAGCAGCTCCCGGGACAGGGTTACGTACGAGCAGTACTTC | CASSSRDRVTYEQYF
TRBD2 | - | TRBJ2-7 | TRBV7-8 | TGTGCCAGCAGCTCTAGCGGGGCTAACTCCTACGAGCAGTACTTC | CASSSSGANSYEQYF
- | few | TRBJ1-4 | TRBV7-9 | TGTGCCAGCAATTCAGCCGGAACCGCCCTCGAAAAACTGTTTTTT | CASNSAGTALEKLFF
- | once | TRBJ1-5 | TRBV9 | TGTGCCAGCAGCGTAGACAGCTATAGCAATCAGCCCCAGCATTTT | CASSVDSYSNQPQHF
- | - | TRBJ1-1 | TRBV6-5 | TGTGCCAGCAGTCGATCCGAGCGAAACCCTGAAGCTTTCTTT | CASSRSERNPEAFF
- | - | TRBJ2-7 | TRBV6-5 | TGTGCCAGCAGCACCACACGGGCCCCTCTCCTCGAGCAGTACTTC | CASSTTRAPLLEQYF
TRBD2 | - | TRBJ2-1 | TRBV7-2 | TGTGCCAGCAGCTCGGGACTAGCGGGGGGGCGGTTCTACAATGAGCAGTTCTTC | CASSSGLAGGRFYNEQFF
- | - | TRBJ2-5 | TRBV5-1 | TGCGCCAGCAGCTTGGGAAGTCACCAAGAGACCCAGTACTTC | CASSLGSHQETQYF
TRBD2 | once | TRBJ2-7 | TRBV7-2 | TGTGCCAGCAGCTTAGAGCGGGGGCCCCACTACGAGCAGTACTTC | CASSLERGPHYEQYF
- | - | TRBJ2-7 | TRBV5-4 | TGTGCCAGCAGCCGGTACGAGCAGTACTTC | CASSRYEQYF
- | - | TRBJ2-3 | TRBV5-1 | TGCGCCAGCAGCTTGGGGGGAACAGATACGCAGTATTTT | CASSLGGTDTQYF
- | medium-sized | TRBJ1-1 | TRBV29-1 | TGCAGCGTTCCACTACAGGGTCCCGACACTGAAGCTTTCTTT | CSVPLQGPDTEAFF
- | - | TRBJ2-7 | TRBV6-1 | TGTGCCAGTCAGCTGGTTGTGGAGCAGTACTTC | CASQLVVEQYF
TRBD1 | once | TRBJ2-4 | TRBV2 | TGTGCCAGCAGTGTAACGACCGGGACAGGTCGCTACTTC | CASSVTTGTGRYF
- | few | TRBJ2-3 | TRBV11-2 | TGTGCCAGCAGCTTAGGAGTCTCCCTAATACCGACCGCGCAGTATTTT | CASSLGVSLIPTAQYF
TRBD2 | few | TRBJ2-7 | TRBV5-1 | TGCGCCAGCAGCTCTCGTTCGACTAGCGGGAGGGCCGGGGAGCAGTACTTC | CASSSRSTSGRAGEQYF
- | - | TRBJ2-2 | TRBV5-6 | TGTGCCAGCAGGTTTGGGCGGGGGACAACCACCGGGGAGCTGTTTTTT | CASRFGRGTTTGELFF
TRBD1 | - | TRBJ1-4 | TRBV19 | TGTGCCAGTAGTATACAAGGGACAGGGGGCTTCGCTAATGAAAAACTGTTTTTT | CASSIQGTGGFANEKLFF
- | - | TRBJ2-2 | TRBV9 | TGTGCCAGCAGCGTAGAGAGTGGTCTCGGGGAGCTGTTTTTT | CASSVESGLGELFF
- | - | TRBJ1-2 | TRBV21-1 | TGTGCCAGCAGCGCAGACAGGGACTATGGCTACACCTTC | CASSADRDYGYTF
- | few | TRBJ2-1 | TRBV29-1 | TGCAGCGTTGAATCACCCGACCGGAGCTCCTACAATGAGCAGTTCTTC | CSVESPDRSSYNEQFF
- | few | TRBJ1-1 | TRBV18 | TGTGCCAGCTCAAAGGGGTTTGGAGACACTGAAGCTTTCTTT | CASSKGFGDTEAFF
TRBD1 | - | TRBJ1-2 | TRBV28 | TGTGCCAGCACCCCGGGGGCAGGGGGTTTGGGTGGCTACACCTTC | CASTPGAGGLGGYTF
TRBD2 | - | TRBJ2-1 | TRBV27 | TGTGCCAGCCGGAGCGGGAGTCCCTTTAATGAGCAGTTCTTC | CASRSGSPFNEQFF
- | - | TRBJ1-1 | TRBV7-2 | TGTGCCAGCAAAGGGATGAACACTGAAGCTTTCTTT | CASKGMNTEAFF
TRBD1 | - | TRBJ1-5 | TRBV5-1 | TGCGCCAGCAGCTTGGGGGGACAGGTCAACAATCAGCCCCAGCATTTT | CASSLGGQVNNQPQHF
TRBD1 | - | TRBJ2-7 | TRBV30 | TGTGCCTGGCGGACAGGGGGTGCCTACGAGCAGTACTTC | CAWRTGGAYEQYF
TRBD1 | - | TRBJ2-5 | TRBV27 | TGTGCCAGCAGTCCGACAGGGTGGGAGACCCAGTACTTC | CASSPTGWETQYF
- | - | TRBJ2-3 | TRBV9 | TGTGCCAGCAGCGTAGCTTCGGATACGCAGTATTTT | CASSVASDTQYF
- | - | TRBJ2-5 | TRBV19 | TGTGCCAGTAGTAAAGAGGGCTGGGAGACCCAGTACTTC | CASSKEGWETQYF